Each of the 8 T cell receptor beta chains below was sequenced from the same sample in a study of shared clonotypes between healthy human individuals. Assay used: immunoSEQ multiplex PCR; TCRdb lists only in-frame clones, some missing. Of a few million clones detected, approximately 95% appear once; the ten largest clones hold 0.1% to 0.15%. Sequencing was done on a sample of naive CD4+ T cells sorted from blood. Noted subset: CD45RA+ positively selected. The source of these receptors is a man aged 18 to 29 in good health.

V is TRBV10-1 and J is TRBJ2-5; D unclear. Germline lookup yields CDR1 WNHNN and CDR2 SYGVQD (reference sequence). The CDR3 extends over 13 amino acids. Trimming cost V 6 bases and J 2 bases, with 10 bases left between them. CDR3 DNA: TGCGCCAGCAGCGGACGCAATCAAGAGACCCAGTACTTC. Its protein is CASSGRNQETQYF.

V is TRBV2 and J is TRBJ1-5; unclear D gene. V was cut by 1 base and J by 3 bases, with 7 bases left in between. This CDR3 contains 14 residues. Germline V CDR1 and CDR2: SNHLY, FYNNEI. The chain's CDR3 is CASSEGGLNQPQHF. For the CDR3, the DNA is TGTGCCAGCAGTGAAGGCGGACTCAATCAGCCCCAGCATTTT.

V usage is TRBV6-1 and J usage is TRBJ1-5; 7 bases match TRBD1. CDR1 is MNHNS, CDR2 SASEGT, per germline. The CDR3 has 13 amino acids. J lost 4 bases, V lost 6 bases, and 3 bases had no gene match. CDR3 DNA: TGTGCCAGCAGCGGGACAGCAAATCAGCCCCAGCATTTT. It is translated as CASSGTANQPQHF.

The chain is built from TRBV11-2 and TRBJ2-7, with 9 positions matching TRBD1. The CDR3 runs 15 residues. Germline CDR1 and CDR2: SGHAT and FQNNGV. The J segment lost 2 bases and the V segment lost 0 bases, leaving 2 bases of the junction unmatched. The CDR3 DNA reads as TGTGCCAGCAGCTTAGATCGACAGGGGGCCTACGAGCAGTACTTC. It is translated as CASSLDRQGAYEQYF.

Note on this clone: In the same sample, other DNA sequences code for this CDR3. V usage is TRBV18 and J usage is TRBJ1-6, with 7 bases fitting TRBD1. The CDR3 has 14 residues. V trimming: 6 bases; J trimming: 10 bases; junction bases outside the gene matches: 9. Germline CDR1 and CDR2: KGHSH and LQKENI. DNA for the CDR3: TGTGCCAGCTCTCCGGCAGGGGGAAACTCACCCCTCCACTTT. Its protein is CASSPAGGNSPLHF. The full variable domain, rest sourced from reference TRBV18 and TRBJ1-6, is NAGVMQNPRHLVRRRGQEARLRCSPMKGHSHVYWYRQLPEEGLKFMVYLQKENIIDESGMPKERFSAEFPKEGPSILRIQQVVRGDSAAYFCASSPAGGNSPLHFGNGTRLTVT.

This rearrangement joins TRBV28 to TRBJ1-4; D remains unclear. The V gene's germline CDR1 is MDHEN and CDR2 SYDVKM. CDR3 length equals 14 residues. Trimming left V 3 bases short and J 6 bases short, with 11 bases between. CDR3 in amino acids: CASSFSRRDEKLFF. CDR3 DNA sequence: TGTGCCAGCAGTTTCTCCCGGAGAGATGAAAAACTGTTTTTT.

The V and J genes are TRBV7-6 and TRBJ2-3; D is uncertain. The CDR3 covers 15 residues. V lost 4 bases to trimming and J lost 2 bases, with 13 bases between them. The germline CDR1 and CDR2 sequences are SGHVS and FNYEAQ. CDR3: CASSSRATPTDTQYF. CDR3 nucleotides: TGTGCCAGCAGCTCAAGGGCCACCCCCACAGATACGCAGTATTTT.

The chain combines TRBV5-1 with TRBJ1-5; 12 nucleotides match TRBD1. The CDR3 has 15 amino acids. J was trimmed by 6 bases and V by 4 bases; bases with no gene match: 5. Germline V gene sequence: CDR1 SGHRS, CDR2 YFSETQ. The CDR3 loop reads CASSKGQGASQPQHF. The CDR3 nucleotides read TGCGCCAGCAGCAAGGGACAGGGGGCCTCTCAGCCCCAGCATTTT.